This T cell receptor beta chain emerged from a study of post-analysis software for immune sequencing data. Broader study findings: People with multiple sclerosis had a significantly lower normalized Chao1 diversity than controls did. Patients used a handful of TRBV segments, including TRBV5-6, TRBV5-1 and TRBV20-1, more often than controls.

CDR3 length: 15 amino acids. Germline lookup yields CDR1 SQVTM and CDR2 ANQGSEA. V lost 0 bases and J 0 bases, leaving 12 bases between the germline ends. The library was made from cDNA and included unique molecular identifiers. TCRdb reanalysed the PCR reads using MiXCR and keeps one entry per CDR3 protein. The data contain about 400,000 distinct CDR3 sequences, roughly 36% of them singletons. As for this clonotype: Its target is not known.

This TCR was recovered from a girl aged 5 to 17 with multiple sclerosis. This chain joins TRBV29-1 and TRBJ2-7, with D tentatively TRBD1 (6 bases). Material: blood. The CDR3 DNA is TGCAGCGTTGAAGATCTGGGCAGGGGCTCCTACGAGCAGTACTTC. This translates into CSVEDLGRGSYEQYF.